These 9 T cell receptor beta chains originate from one sample sequenced in a study of T cell repertoires in cytomegalovirus infection. MiXCR was run by TCRdb on the reads, yielding one entry per CDR3 protein. The table records roughly 280,000 distinct CDR3 sequences, approximately 10% of them present only once. The sample was PBMCs. The receptors were sampled from a human donor in good health (CMV status not recorded). Some clones in this sample may be carry-over from other donors' samples.

This clonotype has ten or more counts. V is TRBV7-2 and J is TRBJ2-1; D perhaps matches TRBD1 (6 bases). Germline V CDR1 and CDR2: SGHTA, FQGNSA. The CDR3 has 17 amino acids. V dropped 0 bases and J dropped 7 bases, with 19 bases sitting between them. The CDR3 sequence: CASSLAGASSLVNEQFF. The CDR3 coding sequence is TGTGCCAGCAGCTTAGCGGGGGCTAGCTCCCTCGTAAATGAGCAGTTCTTC.

This clonotype occurred a few times. The chain uses TRBV7-6 and TRBJ2-1; TRBD1 agrees at 7 bases. Germline CDR1 reads SGHVS; CDR2 reads FNYEAQ. Trimming took 5 bases from V and 0 from J; bases not matched to a gene: 13. The CDR3 spans 18 residues. CDR3 sequence reads: CASSLKRQGYGSYNEQFF. CDR3 in DNA: TGTGCCAGCAGCCTCAAAAGACAGGGATACGGCTCCTACAATGAGCAGTTCTTC.

This clonotype was seen a handful of times. This chain uses TRBV5-5 with TRBJ1-1; TRBD1 matches 7 bases. Germline CDR1 is SGHKS and CDR2 is YYEKEE (reference sequence). V lost 4 bases, J lost 2 bases, and 14 bases stayed unmatched. The CDR3 contains 17 residues. The CDR3 bases are TGTGCCAGCAGCCGGTCGGTTGTAGGGACAGATAACACTGAAGCTTTCTTT. It is translated as CASSRSVVGTDNTEAFF.

This chain's CDR3 is CSARDTGSSYNSPLHF. The CDR3 DNA is TGCAGTGCTAGAGATACAGGGAGCTCCTATAATTCACCCCTCCACTTT. The chain recombines TRBV20-1 with TRBJ1-6, with TRBD1 as a possible D gene (6 bases). The germline V and J ends were trimmed by 0 bases and 0 bases, with 9 bases remaining between them. The germline V gene encodes CDR1 DFQATT and CDR2 SNEGSKA (reference sequence). CDR3 length equals 16 residues.

This clonotype was seen repeatedly, ten times or more. The genes are TRBV7-6 and TRBJ2-1; 8 bases are a match to TRBD2. Unmatched junction bases numbered 11, after V lost 1 base and J lost 9 bases. CDR1 is SGHVS, CDR2 FNYEAQ, per germline. The CDR3 is 16 amino acids. The CDR3 is CASSLDAREGRSEQFF. The CDR3 bases are TGTGCCAGCAGCTTAGACGCACGGGAGGGCCGTAGTGAGCAGTTCTTC.

This clonotype was recorded at least ten times. V usage is TRBV6-2 or TRBV6-3 and J usage is TRBJ1-1; 10 bases match TRBD1. Trimming took 6 bases from V and 0 from J; bases not matched to a gene: 1. Germline V gives CDR1 MNHEY, CDR2 SVGEGT. CDR3 length: 14 residues. CDR3 region: CASRGQGMNTEAFF. CDR3 sequence (DNA): TGTGCCAGCAGGGGACAGGGGATGAACACTGAAGCTTTCTTT.

This clonotype was detected many times. This chain uses TRBV6-2 or TRBV6-3 with TRBJ2-1; D might be TRBD2 (6 bases). The V gene's germline CDR1 is MNHEY and CDR2 SVGEGT. The CDR3 sequence is 10 residues long. The CDR3 spells CAARSGEQFF. The CDR3 DNA follows: TGTGCTGCGAGGAGCGGGGAGCAGTTCTTC.

This clonotype has ten or more counts. The rearrangement uses TRBV7-2 and TRBJ1-5; TRBD1 matches at 7 bases. The V gene end was trimmed by 4 bases and the J gene end by 2 bases; junction bases not matched to a gene: 2. The germline CDR1 and CDR2 sequences are SGHTA and FQGNSA. This CDR3 is built from 14 residues. The CDR3 bases are TGTGCCAGCAGCTCAGGGGGGGGCAATCAGCCCCAGCATTTT. Translated, it gives CASSSGGGNQPQHF.

This clonotype was recorded at least ten times. J is TRBJ1-1 and V is TRBV19, with TRBD1 identical over 9 bases. In germline, CDR1 is LNHDA, CDR2 SQIVND (reference sequence). The CDR3 contains 19 residues. V dropped 3 bases and J dropped 1; count of bases not matched to a gene: 15. The CDR3 here is CASSMLSGTGRQGNTEAFF. In nucleotides, the CDR3 is TGTGCCAGTAGTATGCTCTCCGGGACAGGGAGGCAAGGGAACACTGAAGCTTTCTTT. Full variable domain (outside the CDR3, taken from reference TRBV19 and TRBJ1-1): DGGITQSPKYLFRKEGQNVTLSCEQNLNHDAMYWYRQDPGQGLRLIYYSQIVNDFQKGDIAEGYSVSREKKESFPLTVTSAQKNPTAFYLCASSMLSGTGRQGNTEAFFGQGTRLTVV.